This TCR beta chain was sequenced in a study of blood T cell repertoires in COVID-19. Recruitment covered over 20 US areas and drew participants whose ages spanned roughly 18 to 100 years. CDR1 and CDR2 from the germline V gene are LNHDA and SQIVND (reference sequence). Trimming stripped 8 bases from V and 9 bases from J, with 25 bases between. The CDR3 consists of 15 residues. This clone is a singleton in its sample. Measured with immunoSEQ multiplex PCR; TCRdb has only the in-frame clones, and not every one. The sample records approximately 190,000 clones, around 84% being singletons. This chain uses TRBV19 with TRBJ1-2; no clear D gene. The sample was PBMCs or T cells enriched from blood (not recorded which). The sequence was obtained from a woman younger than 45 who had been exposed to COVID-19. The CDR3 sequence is CASLSHPREEVSYTF. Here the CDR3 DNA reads TGTGCCAGTCTTTCCCACCCGAGGGAAGAGGTTAGCTACACCTTC.